The source of this TCR beta chain is a study of T cell responses to AZD1222 COVID-19 vaccine. Whole-study findings and limits: Along spike, vaccine-associated CD4 TCRs were found throughout, with dominance at 160-218 and 743-854.

To note about this clone: The target antigen is unknown.

Germline CDR1 MNHNY, CDR2 SVGAGI (reference sequence). The ends lost 6 bases at V and 4 bases at J; junction bases unmatched: 7. The CDR3 spans 15 residues. Libraries were prepared by immunoSEQ multiplex PCR; TCRdb keeps only in-frame clonotypes and omits some of them. The sample records 120,000 to 150,000 clones, around 90% being singletons. The sequences come from peripheral blood, collected on day 0 of AZD1222 vaccination. The chain has TRBV6-6 and TRBJ2-1; 9 nucleotides match TRBD2. The sequence derives from an adult in good health. CDR3 nucleotides: TGTGCCAGCAGCTTCGCTGCGGGAGGGTACAATGAGCAGTTCTTC. Amino acid sequence: CASSFAAGGYNEQFF.